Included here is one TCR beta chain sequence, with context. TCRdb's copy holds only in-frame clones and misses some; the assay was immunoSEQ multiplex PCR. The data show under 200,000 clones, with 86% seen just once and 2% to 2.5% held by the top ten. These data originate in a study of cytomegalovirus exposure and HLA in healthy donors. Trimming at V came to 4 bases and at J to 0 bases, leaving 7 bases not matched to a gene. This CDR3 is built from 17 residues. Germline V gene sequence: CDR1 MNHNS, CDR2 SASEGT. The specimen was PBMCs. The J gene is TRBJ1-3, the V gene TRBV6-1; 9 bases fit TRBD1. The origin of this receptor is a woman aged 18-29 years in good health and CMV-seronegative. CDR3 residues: CASSARQGGHSGNTIYF. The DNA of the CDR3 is TGTGCCAGCAGTGCGCGACAGGGGGGACACTCTGGAAACACCATATATTTT.